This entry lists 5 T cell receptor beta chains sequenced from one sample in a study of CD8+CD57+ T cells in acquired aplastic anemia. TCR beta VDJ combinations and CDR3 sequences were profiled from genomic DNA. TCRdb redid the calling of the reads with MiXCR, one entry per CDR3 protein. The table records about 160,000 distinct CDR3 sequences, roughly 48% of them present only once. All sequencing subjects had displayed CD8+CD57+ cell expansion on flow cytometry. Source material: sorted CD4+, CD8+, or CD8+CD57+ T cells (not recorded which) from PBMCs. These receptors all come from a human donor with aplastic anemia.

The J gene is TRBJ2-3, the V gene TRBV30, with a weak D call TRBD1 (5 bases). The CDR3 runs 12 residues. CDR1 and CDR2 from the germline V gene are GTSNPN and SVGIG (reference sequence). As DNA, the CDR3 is TGTGCTGTGGCCAGGGACACAGATACGCAGTATTTT. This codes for CAVARDTDTQYF.

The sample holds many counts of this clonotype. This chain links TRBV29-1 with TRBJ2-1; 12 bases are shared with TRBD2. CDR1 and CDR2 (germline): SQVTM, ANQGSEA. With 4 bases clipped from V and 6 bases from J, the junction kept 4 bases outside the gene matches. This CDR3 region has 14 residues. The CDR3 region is CSVGLAGGVNEQFF. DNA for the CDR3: TGCAGCGTTGGTCTAGCGGGAGGGGTCAATGAGCAGTTCTTC.

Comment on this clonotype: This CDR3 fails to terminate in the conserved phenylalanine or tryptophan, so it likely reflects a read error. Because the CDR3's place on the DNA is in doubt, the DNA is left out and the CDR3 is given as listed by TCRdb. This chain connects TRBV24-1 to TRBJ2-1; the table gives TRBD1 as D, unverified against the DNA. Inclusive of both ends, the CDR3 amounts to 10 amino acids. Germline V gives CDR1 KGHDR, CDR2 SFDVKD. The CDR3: CATSPSQGAL.

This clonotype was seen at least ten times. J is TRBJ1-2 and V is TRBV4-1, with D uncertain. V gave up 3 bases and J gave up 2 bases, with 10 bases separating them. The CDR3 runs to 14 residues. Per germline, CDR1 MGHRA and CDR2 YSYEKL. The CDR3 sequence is CASSHPSANYGYTF. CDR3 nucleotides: TGCGCCAGCAGCCATCCTTCAGCAAACTATGGCTACACCTTC.

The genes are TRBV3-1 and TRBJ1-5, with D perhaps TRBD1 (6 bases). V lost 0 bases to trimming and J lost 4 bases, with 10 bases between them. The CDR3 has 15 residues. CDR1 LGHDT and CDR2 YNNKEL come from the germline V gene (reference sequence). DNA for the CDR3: TGTGCCAGCAGCCAAGAGCAGGGGTGGAATCAGCCCCAGCATTTT. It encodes CASSQEQGWNQPQHF.